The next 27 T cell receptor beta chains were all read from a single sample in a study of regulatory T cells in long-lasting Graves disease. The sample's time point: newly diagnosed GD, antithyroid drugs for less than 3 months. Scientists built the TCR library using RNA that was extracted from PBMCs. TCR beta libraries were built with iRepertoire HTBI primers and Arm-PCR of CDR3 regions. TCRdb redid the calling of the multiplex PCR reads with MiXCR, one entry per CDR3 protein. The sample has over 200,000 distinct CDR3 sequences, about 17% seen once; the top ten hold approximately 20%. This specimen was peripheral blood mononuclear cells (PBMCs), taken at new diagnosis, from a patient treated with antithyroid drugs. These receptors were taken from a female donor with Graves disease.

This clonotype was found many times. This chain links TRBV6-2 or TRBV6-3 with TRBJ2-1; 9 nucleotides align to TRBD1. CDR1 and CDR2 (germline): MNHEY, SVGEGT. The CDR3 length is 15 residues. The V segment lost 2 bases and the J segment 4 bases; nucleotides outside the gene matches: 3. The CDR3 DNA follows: TGTGCCAGCAGTTACCGGGACAGGGTATACAATGAGCAGTTCTTC. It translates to CASSYRDRVYNEQFF.

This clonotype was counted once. The CDR3 loop is CASSLPGAPSYNEQFF. CDR3 nucleotide sequence: TGTGCCAGCAGCTTGCCCGGGGCGCCTTCCTACAATGAGCAGTTCTTC. The rearrangement links TRBV5-8 to TRBJ2-1, with D possibly called TRBD1 or TRBD2 (5 bases each). V gave up 1 base and J gave up 1 base, with 12 bases separating them. CDR1 and CDR2 (germline): SGHTS, YDEGEE. CDR3 length: 16 residues.

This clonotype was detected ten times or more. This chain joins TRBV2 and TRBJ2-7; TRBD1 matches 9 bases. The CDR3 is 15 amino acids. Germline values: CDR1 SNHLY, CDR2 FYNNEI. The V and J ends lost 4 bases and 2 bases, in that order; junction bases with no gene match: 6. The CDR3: CASSGFGTGTYEQYF. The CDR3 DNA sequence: TGTGCCAGCAGTGGGTTCGGGACAGGGACCTACGAGCAGTACTTC.

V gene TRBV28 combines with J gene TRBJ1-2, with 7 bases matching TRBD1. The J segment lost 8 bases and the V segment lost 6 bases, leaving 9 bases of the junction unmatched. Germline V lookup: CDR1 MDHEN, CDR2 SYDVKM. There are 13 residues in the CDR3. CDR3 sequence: CASSPRQGRGYTF. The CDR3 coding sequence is TGTGCCAGCAGCCCCCGACAGGGACGAGGCTACACCTTC.

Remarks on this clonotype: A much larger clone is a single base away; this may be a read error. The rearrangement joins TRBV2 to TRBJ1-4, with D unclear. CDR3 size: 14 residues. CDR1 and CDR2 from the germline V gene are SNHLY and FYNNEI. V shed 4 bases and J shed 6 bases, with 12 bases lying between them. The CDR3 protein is CASSARRLDEKLFF. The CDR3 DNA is TGTGCCAGCAGTGCCCGACGGCTTGATGAAAAACTGTTTTTT.

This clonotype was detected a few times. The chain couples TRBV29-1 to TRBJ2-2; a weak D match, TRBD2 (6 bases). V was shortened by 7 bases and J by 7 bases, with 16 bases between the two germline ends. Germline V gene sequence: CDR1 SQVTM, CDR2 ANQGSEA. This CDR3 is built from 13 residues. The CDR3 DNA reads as TGCAGCGCCACTCTCGGAGGGGTCGGGGAGCTGTTTTTT. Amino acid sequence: CSATLGGVGELFF.

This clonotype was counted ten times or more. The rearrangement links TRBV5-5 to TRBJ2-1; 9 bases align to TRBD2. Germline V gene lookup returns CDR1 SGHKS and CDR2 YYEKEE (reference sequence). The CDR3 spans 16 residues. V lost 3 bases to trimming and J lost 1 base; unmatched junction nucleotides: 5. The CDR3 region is CASSSGLAPSYNEQFF. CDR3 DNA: TGTGCCAGCAGCTCGGGACTAGCCCCTTCCTACAATGAGCAGTTCTTC.

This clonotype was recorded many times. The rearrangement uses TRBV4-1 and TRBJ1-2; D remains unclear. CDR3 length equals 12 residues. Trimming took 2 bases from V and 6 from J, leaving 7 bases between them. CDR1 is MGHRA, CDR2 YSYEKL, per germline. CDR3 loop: CASSQQDDGYTF. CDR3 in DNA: TGCGCCAGCAGCCAACAGGACGATGGCTACACCTTC.

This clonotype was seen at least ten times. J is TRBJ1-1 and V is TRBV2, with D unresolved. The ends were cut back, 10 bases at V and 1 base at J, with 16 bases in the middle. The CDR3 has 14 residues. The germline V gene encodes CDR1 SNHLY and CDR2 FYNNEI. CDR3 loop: CATTDRRRNTEAFF. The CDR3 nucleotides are TGTGCCACCACAGACCGGAGAAGGAACACTGAAGCTTTCTTT.

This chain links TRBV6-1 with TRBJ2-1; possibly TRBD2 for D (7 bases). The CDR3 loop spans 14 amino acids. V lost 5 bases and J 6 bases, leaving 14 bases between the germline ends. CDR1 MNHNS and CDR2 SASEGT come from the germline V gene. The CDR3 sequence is CASSPGASGNEQFF. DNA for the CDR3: TGTGCCAGCAGTCCAGGGGCTAGCGGCAATGAGCAGTTCTTC.

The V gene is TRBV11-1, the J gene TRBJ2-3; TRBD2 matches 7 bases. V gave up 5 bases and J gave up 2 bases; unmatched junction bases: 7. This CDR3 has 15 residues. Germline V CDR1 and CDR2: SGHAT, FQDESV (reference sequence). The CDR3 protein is CASSLRDYYTDTQYF. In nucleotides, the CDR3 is TGTGCCAGCAGCCTCCGGGACTACTACACAGATACGCAGTATTTT.

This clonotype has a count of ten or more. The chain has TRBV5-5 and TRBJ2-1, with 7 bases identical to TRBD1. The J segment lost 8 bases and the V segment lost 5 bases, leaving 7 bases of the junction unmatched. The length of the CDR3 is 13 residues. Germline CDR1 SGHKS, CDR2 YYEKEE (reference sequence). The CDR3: CASSLQGRDEQFF. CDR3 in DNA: TGTGCCAGCAGTTTACAGGGGCGTGATGAGCAGTTCTTC.

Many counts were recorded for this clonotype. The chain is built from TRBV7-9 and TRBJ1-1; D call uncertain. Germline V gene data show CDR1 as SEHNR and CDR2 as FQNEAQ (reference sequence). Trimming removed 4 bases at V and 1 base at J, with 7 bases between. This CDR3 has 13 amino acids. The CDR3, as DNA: TGTGCCAGCAGCTCAGCAAAGAACACTGAAGCTTTCTTT. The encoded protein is CASSSAKNTEAFF.

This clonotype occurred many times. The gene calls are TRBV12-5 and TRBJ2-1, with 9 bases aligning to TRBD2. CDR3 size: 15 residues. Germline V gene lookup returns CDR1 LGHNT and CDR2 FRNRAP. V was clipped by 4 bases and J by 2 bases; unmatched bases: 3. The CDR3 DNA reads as TGTGCTAGTGGTTCCAGCGGGAGGACCTACAATGAGCAGTTCTTC. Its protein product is CASGSSGRTYNEQFF.

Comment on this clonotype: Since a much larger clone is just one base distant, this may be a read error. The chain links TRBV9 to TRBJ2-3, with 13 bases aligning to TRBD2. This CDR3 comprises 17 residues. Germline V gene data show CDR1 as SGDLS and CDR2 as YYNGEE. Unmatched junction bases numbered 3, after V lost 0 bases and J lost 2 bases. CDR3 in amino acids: CASSVEGTSGNTDTQYF. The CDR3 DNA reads TGTGCCAGCAGCGTAGAGGGGACTAGCGGGAACACAGATACGCAGTATTTT.

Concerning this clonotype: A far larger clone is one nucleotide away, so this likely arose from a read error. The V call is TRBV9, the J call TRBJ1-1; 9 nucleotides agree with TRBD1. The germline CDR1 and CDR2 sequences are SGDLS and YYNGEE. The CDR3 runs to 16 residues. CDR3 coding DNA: TGTGCCAGCAGCCAAGGACATGGACAGGGGAACACTGAAGCTCTCTTT. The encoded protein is CASSQGHGQGNTEALF.

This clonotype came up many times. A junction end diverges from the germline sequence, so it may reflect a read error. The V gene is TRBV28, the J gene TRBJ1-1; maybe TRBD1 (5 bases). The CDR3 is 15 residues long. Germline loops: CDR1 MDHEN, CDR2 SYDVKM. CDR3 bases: TGTGCCAGCAGGTGGCGGGGGGACCGAAACACTGAAACTTTCTTT. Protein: CASRWRGDRNTETFF. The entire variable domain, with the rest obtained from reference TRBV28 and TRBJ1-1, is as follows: DVKVTQSSRYLVKRTGEKVFLECVQDMDHENMFWYRQDPGLGLRLIYFSYDVKMKEKGDIPEGYSVSREKKERFSLILESASTNQTSMYLCASRWRGDRNTETFFGQGTRLTVV.

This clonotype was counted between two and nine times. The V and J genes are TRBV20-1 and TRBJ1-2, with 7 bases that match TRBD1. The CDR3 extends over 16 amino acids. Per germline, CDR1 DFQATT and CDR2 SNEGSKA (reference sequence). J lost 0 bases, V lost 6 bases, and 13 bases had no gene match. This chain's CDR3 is CSARAGDSNTNYGYTF. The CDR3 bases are TGCAGTGCCCGAGCGGGGGACAGCAATACTAACTATGGCTACACCTTC.

The CDR3 loop reads CASSSGQSGYNEQFF. In DNA form, the CDR3 reads TGTGCCAGCAGCTCGGGACAGTCGGGCTACAATGAGCAGTTCTTC. The chain carries TRBV7-8 and TRBJ2-1; 7 bases align to TRBD1. CDR1 SGHVS and CDR2 FQNEAQ come from the germline V gene. V was pared by 4 bases and J by 3 bases, with 6 bases of the junction left unmatched. The CDR3 consists of 15 residues.

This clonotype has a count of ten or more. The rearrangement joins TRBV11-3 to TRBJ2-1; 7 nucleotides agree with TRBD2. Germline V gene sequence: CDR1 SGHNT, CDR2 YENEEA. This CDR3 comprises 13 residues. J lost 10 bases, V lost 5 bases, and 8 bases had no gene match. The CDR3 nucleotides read TGTGCCAGCAGCCCCCAGGGCGGGAGAGAGCAGTTCTTC. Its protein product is CASSPQGGREQFF.

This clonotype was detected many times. CDR3 in DNA: TGCAGTGCGCCCCAGCAGGGACGTGGCAGCACCGGGGAGCTGTTTTTT. Its protein is CSAPQQGRGSTGELFF. V is TRBV20-1 and J is TRBJ2-2; D could derive from TRBD1 or TRBD2 (5 bases each). Germline assignment: CDR1 DFQATT and CDR2 SNEGSKA (reference sequence). Trimming shortened V by 6 bases and J by 4 bases, and 21 bases separated the two germline ends. The CDR3 covers 16 residues.

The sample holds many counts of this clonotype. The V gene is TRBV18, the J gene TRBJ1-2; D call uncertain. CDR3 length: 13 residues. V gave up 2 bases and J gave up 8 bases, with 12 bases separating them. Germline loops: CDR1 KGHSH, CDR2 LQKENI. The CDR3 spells CASSPGRIGGYTF. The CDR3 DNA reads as TGTGCCAGCTCACCAGGCAGGATAGGCGGCTACACCTTC.

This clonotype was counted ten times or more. The CDR3 DNA reads TGTGCCAGCAGCAGGGACAGGTCTTCGGAGACCCAGTACTTC. Translating gives CASSRDRSSETQYF. The gene calls are TRBV11-2 and TRBJ2-5; 8 bases align to TRBD1. V gave up 5 bases and J gave up 5 bases; unmatched junction bases: 7. CDR1 and CDR2 from the germline V gene are SGHAT and FQNNGV. The CDR3 consists of 14 residues.

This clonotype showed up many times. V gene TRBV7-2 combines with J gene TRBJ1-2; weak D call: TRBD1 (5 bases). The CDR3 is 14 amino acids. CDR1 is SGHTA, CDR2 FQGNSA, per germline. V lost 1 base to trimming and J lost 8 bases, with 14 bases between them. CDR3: CASSLEHRFGGYTF. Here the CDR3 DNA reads TGTGCCAGCAGCTTAGAACACAGGTTCGGGGGCTACACCTTC.

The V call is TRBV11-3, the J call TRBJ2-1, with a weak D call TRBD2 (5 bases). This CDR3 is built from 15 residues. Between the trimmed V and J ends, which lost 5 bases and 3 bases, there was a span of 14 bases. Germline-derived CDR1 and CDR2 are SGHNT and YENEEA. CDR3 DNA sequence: TGTGCCAGCAGCGAGACTAACAATGTCTACAATGAGCAGTTCTTC. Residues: CASSETNNVYNEQFF.

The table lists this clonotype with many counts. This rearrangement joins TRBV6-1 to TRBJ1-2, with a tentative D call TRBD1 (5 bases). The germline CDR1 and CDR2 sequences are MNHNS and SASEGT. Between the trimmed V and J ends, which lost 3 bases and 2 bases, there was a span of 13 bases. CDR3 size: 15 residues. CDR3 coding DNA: TGTGCCAGCAGTGACAACTCTTGGGGGAACTATGGCTACACCTTC. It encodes CASSDNSWGNYGYTF.

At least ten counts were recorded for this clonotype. The CDR3 nucleotides are TGCGCCAGCAGGCGGGGCGGAGCGGGCACTGAAGCTTTCTTT. It specifies CASRRGGAGTEAFF. J is TRBJ1-1 and V is TRBV5-1; TRBD1 might be the D (5 bases). Trimming stripped 5 bases from V and 4 bases from J, with 15 bases between. This CDR3 spans 14 amino acids. Germline V CDR1 and CDR2: SGHRS, YFSETQ. Supplemented by reference TRBV5-1 and TRBJ1-1, the full variable domain reads KAGVTQTPRYLIKTRGQQVTLSCSPISGHRSVSWYQQTPGQGLQFLFEYFSETQRNKGNFPGRFSGRQFSNSRSEMNVSTLELGDSALYLCASRRGGAGTEAFFGQGTRLTVV.